This TCR beta chain was sequenced during a study of naive and memory T cell subsets. Study-level findings and limits: Over 95% of naive TCR sequences appeared only once after error correction, unlike memory subsets.

V was pared by 2 bases and J by 7 bases, with 7 bases of the junction left unmatched. Per the germline V gene, CDR1 is DFQATT and CDR2 is SNEGSKA (reference sequence). This CDR3 has 15 residues. Notes on this clonotype: The target antigen is unknown.

Cells stained for CD3, CD4, CD8, CD45RA and CD27 were sorted into four subsets. An equimolar mix of two oligonucleotides served as the beta constant-region primer for TRBC1 and TRBC2. The ligated cDNA underwent four PCR rounds using SP2 and nested alpha and beta constant-region primers. MiXCR, applied by TCRdb to the UMI-ligation and nested PCR reads, yields one record per CDR3 protein. Among approximately 29,000 distinct CDR3 sequences listed, approximately 18% were seen once. The TCR was taken from a human donor in good health. This sequence joins TRBV20-1 and TRBJ1-4; 10 positions agree with TRBD1. Sequenced: effector memory CD4+ T cells from blood. Sample subset: effector memory, CD45RA- CD27-. The CDR3 reads CSARPRTGGGEKLFF. The CDR3 nucleotides are TGCAGTGCTAGACCCCGGACAGGGGGAGGTGAAAAACTGTTTTTT.